One sample yielded the 4 T cell receptor beta chains listed below, sequenced in a study of cytomegalovirus exposure and HLA in healthy donors. PCR primers comprised 60 Vbeta and 13 Jbeta primers. TCRdb's copy holds only in-frame clones and misses some; the assay was immunoSEQ multiplex PCR. There are around 100,000 clones in the sample; around 80% occur only once, and 2.5% to 3.5% lies in the top ten. Sequenced sample: PBMCs. Receptor source: a woman between 40 and 55 years old in good health and CMV-seronegative.

The rearrangement joins TRBV9 to TRBJ1-1; no reliable D call. Germline CDR1 SGDLS, CDR2 YYNGEE. Between the trimmed V and J ends, which lost 0 bases and 4 bases, there was a span of 10 bases. The CDR3 loop spans 14 amino acids. The CDR3 loop reads CASSVDIAGTEAFF. The CDR3 DNA reads as TGTGCCAGCAGCGTAGATATAGCTGGCACTGAAGCTTTCTTT.

The DNA for the CDR3 is TGTGCCAGCAGTTCCCGGGGGGGCGAGCAGTACTTC. The encoded protein is CASSSRGGEQYF. This rearrangement joins TRBV27 to TRBJ2-7; 8 nucleotides align to TRBD2. This CDR3 is 12 amino acids long. Germline V gives CDR1 MNHEY, CDR2 SMNVEV (reference sequence). The V segment lost 4 bases and the J segment 6 bases; nucleotides outside the gene matches: 2.

The chain recombines TRBV10-3 with TRBJ2-3, with 12 bases fitting TRBD2. J was trimmed by 0 bases and V by 2 bases; bases with no gene match: 3. Looked up from germline, CDR1 is ENHRY and CDR2 is SYGVKD. The CDR3 contains 17 residues. The DNA for the CDR3 is TGTGCCATCAGTGAGAGACTAGCGGGAGCTAGCACAGATACGCAGTATTTT. This encodes CAISERLAGASTDTQYF.

The chain recombines TRBV11-2 with TRBJ2-2; a possible D gene is TRBD2 (6 bases). Germline loops: CDR1 SGHAT, CDR2 FQNNGV. The CDR3 length is 17 residues. The V end was cut by 1 base, the J end by 5 bases, with 17 bases between. This CDR3 is CASSLVGSLGGTGELFF. The CDR3 coding sequence is TGTGCCAGCAGCTTAGTGGGGAGTTTGGGGGGAACCGGGGAGCTGTTTTTT.